These 17 T cell receptor beta chains share one sample of origin, sequenced in a study of persistence of HIV-infected CD4 T cells. Their cognate antigens are unknown. Lysates of CMV-infected fibroblasts at around 10 ug/mL stimulated these cells. Memory cells lacking CD40L and CD69 with high CD45RO were sorted. The libraries were made with immunoSEQ version 4 in survey mode. Only in-frame clones appear in the TCRdb table, and some are missing; sequencing was by immunoSEQ multiplex PCR. The sample has 25,000 to 35,000 clones, roughly four fifths seen once. The sample consisted of CD4+ T cells sorted from PBMCs after approximately 19-hour stimulation, taken from a patient who received antiretroviral therapy. Receptors originate from an adult man with HIV who was CMV-seropositive.

CDR3 in DNA: TGTGCCAGCTCACCCGGACTAGCGGGGGGCCTCAGGGCAGATACGCAGTATTTT. Amino acids: CASSPGLAGGLRADTQYF. The gene calls are TRBV18 and TRBJ2-3, with 14 bases aligning to TRBD2. This CDR3 is 18 amino acids long. Germline trimming cut 3 bases from V and 4 bases from J; bases unmatched to any gene: 9. Germline CDR1 reads KGHSH; CDR2 reads LQKENI.

This rearrangement joins TRBV11-3 to TRBJ2-7; D tentatively fits TRBD1 or TRBD2 (5 bases each). Germline V CDR1 and CDR2: SGHNT, YENEEA. V was pared by 5 bases and J by 6 bases, with 17 bases between. This CDR3 comprises 14 residues. In DNA form, the CDR3 reads TGTGCCAGCAGCCCTGGGACGGGACGAGGCGAGCAGTACTTC. Its protein is CASSPGTGRGEQYF.

This chain joins TRBV6-6 and TRBJ2-7; 11 bases line up with TRBD1. Trimming at V came to 8 bases and at J to 3 bases, leaving 6 bases not matched to a gene. The CDR3 consists of 14 residues. Germline V CDR1 and CDR2: MNHNY, SVGAGI (reference sequence). The DNA for the CDR3 is TGTGCCAGCGGAGGACAGGGGGCGGGCTACGAGCAGTACTTC. It translates to CASGGQGAGYEQYF.

The rearrangement links TRBV20-1 to TRBJ2-6; no definite D call. The ends were cut back, 3 bases at V and 4 bases at J, with 13 bases in the middle. The CDR3 covers 15 residues. Germline loops: CDR1 DFQATT, CDR2 SNEGSKA (reference sequence). The CDR3 region has the DNA TGCAGTGCTAGTGAACAGCTGAGAGGGGCCAACGTCCTGACTTTC. Translated, it gives CSASEQLRGANVLTF.

In this sample, this clone turned up a few times. The gene calls are TRBV24-1 and TRBJ2-2; perhaps TRBD1 as D (5 bases). The germline gives CDR1 KGHDR, CDR2 SFDVKD. The V end lost 5 bases, the J end lost 9 bases, and 15 bases lay between the germline ends. CDR3 size: 14 residues. The CDR3 region is CATSAPHRSRELFF. The CDR3, as DNA: TGTGCCACCAGTGCCCCCCACAGGTCCAGGGAGCTGTTTTTT.

The gene calls are TRBV7-9 and TRBJ1-4, with a tentative D call TRBD1 (5 bases). Trimming pared 4 bases from V and 5 bases from J, leaving 11 bases between. The germline gives CDR1 SEHNR, CDR2 FQNEAQ (reference sequence). The CDR3 spans 14 residues. CDR3 nucleotide sequence: TGTGCCAGCAGCTCAGCCAGACAGAATGAAAAACTGTTTTTT. This gives the protein CASSSARQNEKLFF.

The chain combines TRBV15 with TRBJ2-1, with D perhaps TRBD1 or TRBD2 (5 bases each). Germline loops: CDR1 LNHNV, CDR2 YYDKDF (reference sequence). This CDR3 region has 15 residues. The ends were cut back, 0 bases at V and 7 bases at J, with 13 bases in the middle. The CDR3 bases are TGTGCCACCAGCAGAGAAGGGACCTCGTGGAATGAGCAGTTCTTC. It codes for CATSREGTSWNEQFF.

The chain couples TRBV12-3 or TRBV12-4 to TRBJ2-3, with TRBD1 identical over 7 bases. The ends lost 6 bases at V and 7 bases at J; junction bases unmatched: 1. This CDR3 spans 11 amino acids. CDR3 protein: CASRGQYTQYF. In nucleotides, the CDR3 is TGTGCCAGCAGGGGACAGTATACGCAGTATTTT.

The rearrangement uses TRBV9 and TRBJ1-2, with D possibly TRBD1 on 5 matching bases. Germline V lookup: CDR1 SGDLS, CDR2 YYNGEE. The ends were cut back, 0 bases at V and 8 bases at J, with 23 bases in the middle. The CDR3 contains 17 residues. CDR3 nucleotides: TGTGCCAGCAGCGTAGATATACACGGCAGGGCCAAAGGAGGCTACACCTTC. Translating gives CASSVDIHGRAKGGYTF.

The rearrangement links TRBV18 to TRBJ1-1; D remains ambiguous. Per germline, CDR1 KGHSH and CDR2 LQKENI. V lost 3 bases to trimming and J lost 1 base, with 12 bases between them. The CDR3 runs to 15 residues. DNA of the CDR3: TGTGCCAGCTCACCTAGGCGGACCGCGAACACTGAAGCTTTCTTT. Protein: CASSPRRTANTEAFF.

Concerning this clone: The sample carries other DNA sequences with the same CDR3. The V and J genes are TRBV3-1 (or the pseudogene TRBV3-2) and TRBJ2-1; 8 nucleotides align to TRBD2. In germline, CDR1 is LGHDT, CDR2 YNNKEL (reference sequence). The trim removed 4 bases at V and 7 bases at J, leaving 9 bases unmatched. The CDR3 is 15 amino acids. CDR3: CASSLNSGGFNEQFF. CDR3 sequence (DNA): TGTGCCAGCAGCCTAAACAGCGGGGGTTTTAATGAGCAGTTCTTC.

The chain employs TRBV19 and TRBJ2-2; possibly TRBD1 for D (5 bases). This CDR3 has 13 amino acids. Germline-derived CDR1 and CDR2 are LNHDA and SQIVND (reference sequence). Between the trimmed V and J ends, which lost 3 bases and 7 bases, there was a span of 9 bases. The CDR3 coding sequence is TGTGCCAGTAGTATCCAGGGAATCGGGGAGCTGTTTTTT. Translation gives CASSIQGIGELFF.

This clone is a singleton in its sample. The V call is TRBV28, the J call TRBJ1-2, with D perhaps matching TRBD1 (6 bases). CDR1 and CDR2 (germline): MDHEN, SYDVKM. Trimming took 5 bases from V and 0 from J, leaving 16 bases between them. This CDR3 has 16 amino acids. The CDR3: CASSPSTGSANYGYTF. The DNA for the CDR3 is TGTGCCAGCAGTCCGAGTACAGGGTCAGCTAACTATGGCTACACCTTC.

The genes are TRBV4-1 and TRBJ2-7, with D perhaps TRBD2 (6 bases). Trimming pared 2 bases from V and 7 bases from J, leaving 15 bases between. CDR1 and CDR2 from the germline V gene are MGHRA and YSYEKL. CDR3 length: 14 amino acids. CDR3 in DNA: TGCGCCAGCAGCCAACCGGTGGAGGGTAGGGAGCAGTACTTC. It codes for CASSQPVEGREQYF.

The V gene is TRBV15, the J gene TRBJ1-3, with D hard to call. CDR1 is LNHNV and CDR2 is YYDKDF in the germline V gene (reference sequence). Trimming removed 4 bases from V and 5 bases from J, with 9 bases in between. This CDR3 has 13 amino acids. CDR3 in amino acids: CATSTGLRNTIYF. CDR3 bases: TGTGCCACCAGCACTGGGCTTCGAAACACCATATATTTT.

The chain employs TRBV7-2 and TRBJ1-1, with D hard to call. CDR3 length equals 15 residues. Germline V CDR1 and CDR2: SGHTA, FQGNSA. V was cut by 6 bases and J by 2 bases, with 16 bases left in between. CDR3 sequence: CASRKGVQTNTEAFF. The CDR3 coding sequence is TGTGCCAGCAGAAAAGGCGTCCAGACCAACACTGAAGCTTTCTTT.

This chain links TRBV7-2 with TRBJ2-6; no clear D gene. This CDR3 has 14 residues. Germline CDR1 reads SGHTA; CDR2 reads FQGNSA. Deletions cut 6 bases from V and 1 base from J, with 7 bases between. The DNA for the CDR3 is TGTGCCAGCAGGGGGTGGTCTGGGGCCAACGTCCTGACTTTC. The encoded protein is CASRGWSGANVLTF.